This TCR beta chain was identified during a study of shared clonotypes between healthy human individuals (dated by TCRdb to about 2020). In the study overall: A few men and a couple of women, aged 18 to 49 years, made up the cohort. Leukapheresis yielded between about 0.8 and 9.5 billion PBMCs per donor. Per donor, three plates each were used for CD4 naive and CD4 memory, two for CD8 naive, and one for CD8 memory. Blood TCR repertoires of about five healthy adults were deeply sequenced to estimate repertoire size and the extent of clonotype sharing between individuals. Libraries were prepared and TCR repertoires were sequenced by different laboratories using diverse techniques, in order to increase sequencing depth and limit assay-specific biases. Broader findings and caveats from the paper: Sampling was restricted to blood, and TCR repertoires in tissues likely differ from the TCR repertoires found in blood. Even with the large sequencing depth, rarefaction of the sorted-subset datasets indicated that sequencing was incomplete. About 5% of naive CD4, 3.5% of naive CD8, roughly 2.4% of memory CD4, and over 0.35% of memory CD8 clonotypes were shared across a handful of donors. Estimated clonotype richness was generally larger for naive than for memory subsets. Because the study included only a small number of donors, the genetic and exposure-history diversity represented was limited. Clonotypes shared by all four sorted-subset donors showed higher generation probabilities than non-shared clonotypes. Pairwise subsampling led to the expectation that sequencing depth would affect the degree of clonotype sharing among donors.

Using the deep immunoSEQ assay, TCR CDR3 regions were amplified from genomic DNA by multiplex PCR. For each cell subset, the extracted genomic DNA was distributed evenly across all wells of several immunoSEQ 96-well plates, and each plate served as one replicate. For sorted subsets, roughly 200 ng of genomic DNA, equivalent to some 33,000 T cell genomes, went into each replicate PCR. Purified libraries were quantified with a Qubit 3.0 fluorometer, sized on a Bioanalyzer 2100, and re-quantified with the KAPA Library Quantification kit. A separate single-read 150-cycle Illumina NextSeq 550 flow cell was used to sequence each immunoSEQ 96-well plate. In the original analysis: The immunoSEQ output contained only junctional sequences without quality scores, so filtering could not match that applied to full-length reads. Sequences were annotated with PyIR, a Python wrapper for IgBLAST v1.9, and V/J genes and CDR3 were assigned using IMGT germline references. Reads with weak V/J assignments (E-value above 1e-6), missing CDR3, stop codons, out-of-frame junctions, or ambiguous translated residues were removed. V3J clonotypes were defined by identical inferred V gene, J gene, and CDR3 amino acid sequence. Percentage overlap between repertoires was calculated by dividing the number of shared unique clonotypes by the size of the smaller repertoire. RTK rarefaction, the Chao1 estimator, and Recon v2.1 estimates of unobserved clonotypes were used to assess repertoire richness. Generation probabilities for all TCRbeta clonotypes obtained by the gDNA method from several donors were computed using OLGA. The table was pulled from immuneACCESS by TCRdb, which kept in-frame rearrangements only. Such tables lose some clones; where checked, under half of the loss comes from unresolved V genes, and the rest has no known cause. That table supplies the V and J calls and clone size; D and trimming were determined from the DNA. The sample table records about 2.4 million clones; around 94% of these occur just once. The top ten clonotypes cover about 0.13% of the sample.

There are 12 amino acids in the CDR3, from cysteine to phenylalanine inclusive. This entry keeps only the CDR3 DNA: 36 bases, framed from base 1. From the germline V gene (reference sequence), CDR1 is GTSNPN and CDR2 is SVGIG. The donors were healthy, HIV-negative adults who had no recently reported acute infections or vaccinations. All donors were Caucasian adults living in Nashville, Tennessee, USA. CD4+ T cells were enriched by magnetic negative selection; naive cells were then positively selected on CD45RA, and the negative fraction formed the memory subset. Blood was obtained by leukapheresis, after which PBMCs were separated by Ficoll-Histopaque density gradient centrifugation and cryopreserved in liquid nitrogen vapor phase. Purity and quantity of every magnetically sorted T cell population were checked by analytical flow cytometry. Each sorted fraction had its genomic DNA isolated and then quantified by UV absorbance on a Nanodrop 2000c.

A note on this clone: The antigen it recognizes is unknown. Base qualities are missing; no much larger clone stands one base away.

Sequences were obtained from naive CD4+ T cells sorted from blood. What this sample's cell subset or site label stands for: CD45RA+ positively selected. The chain is assembled from TRBV30 and TRBJ2-5; the junction holds 7 bases that match TRBD1. TRBJ2-7 explains the end of the DNA better; the J call may be wrong. The sequence was collected from a man aged 18-30 years in good health. The DNA sequence is given as TGTGCCTGGAGGACAGGGTATTACGAGCAGTACTTC. Translated, it reads CAWRTGYYEQYF.